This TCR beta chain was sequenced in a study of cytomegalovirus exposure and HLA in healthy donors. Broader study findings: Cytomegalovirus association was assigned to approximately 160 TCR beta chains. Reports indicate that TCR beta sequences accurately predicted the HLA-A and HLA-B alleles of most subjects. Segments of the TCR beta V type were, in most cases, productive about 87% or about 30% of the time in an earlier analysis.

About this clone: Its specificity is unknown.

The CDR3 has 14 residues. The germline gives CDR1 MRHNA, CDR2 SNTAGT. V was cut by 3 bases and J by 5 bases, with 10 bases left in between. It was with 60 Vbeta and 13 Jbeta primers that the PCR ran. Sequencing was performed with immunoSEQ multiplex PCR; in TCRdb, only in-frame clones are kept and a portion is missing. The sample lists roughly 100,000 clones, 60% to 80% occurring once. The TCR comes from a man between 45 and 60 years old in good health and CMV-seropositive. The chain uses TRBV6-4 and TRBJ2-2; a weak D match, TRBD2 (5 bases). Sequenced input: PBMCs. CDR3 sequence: CASSEARGTGELFF. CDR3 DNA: TGTGCCAGCAGTGAGGCTCGCGGGACCGGGGAGCTGTTTTTT.